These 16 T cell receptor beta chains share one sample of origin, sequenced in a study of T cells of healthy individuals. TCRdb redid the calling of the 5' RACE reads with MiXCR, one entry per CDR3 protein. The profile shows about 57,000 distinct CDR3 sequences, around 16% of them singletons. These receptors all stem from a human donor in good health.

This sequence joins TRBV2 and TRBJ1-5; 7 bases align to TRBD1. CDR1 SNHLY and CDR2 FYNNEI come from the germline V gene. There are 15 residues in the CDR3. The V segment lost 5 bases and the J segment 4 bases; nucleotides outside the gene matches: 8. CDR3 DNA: TGTGCCAGCAGTCCGGGACAGAACAGAAATCAGCCCCAGCATTTT. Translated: CASSPGQNRNQPQHF.

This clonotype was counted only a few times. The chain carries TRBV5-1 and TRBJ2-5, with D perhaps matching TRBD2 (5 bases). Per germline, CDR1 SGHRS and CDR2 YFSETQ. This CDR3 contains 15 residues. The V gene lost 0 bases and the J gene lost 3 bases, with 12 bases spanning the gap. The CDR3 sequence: CASSLGGMAKETQYF. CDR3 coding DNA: TGCGCCAGCAGCTTGGGAGGGATGGCAAAAGAGACCCAGTACTTC.

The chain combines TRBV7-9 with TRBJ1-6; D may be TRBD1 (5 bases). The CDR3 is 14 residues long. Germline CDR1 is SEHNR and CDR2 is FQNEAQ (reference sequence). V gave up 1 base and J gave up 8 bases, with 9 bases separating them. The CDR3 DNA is TGTGCCAGCAGCTTAGTGGGGGGTGATTCACCCCTCCACTTT. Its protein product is CASSLVGGDSPLHF.

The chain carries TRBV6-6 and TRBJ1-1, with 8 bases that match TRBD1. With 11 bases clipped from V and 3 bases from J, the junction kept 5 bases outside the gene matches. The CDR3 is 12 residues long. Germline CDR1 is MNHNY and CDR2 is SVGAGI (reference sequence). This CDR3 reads CAGKTGDTEAFF. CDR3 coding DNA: TGTGCCGGCAAGACAGGGGACACTGAAGCTTTCTTT.

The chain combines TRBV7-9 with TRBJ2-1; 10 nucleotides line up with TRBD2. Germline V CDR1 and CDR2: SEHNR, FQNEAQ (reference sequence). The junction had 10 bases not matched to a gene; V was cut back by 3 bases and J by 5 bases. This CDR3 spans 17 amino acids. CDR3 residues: CASSFPAGAGGNNEQFF. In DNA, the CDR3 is TGTGCCAGCAGCTTCCCCGCGGGAGCGGGAGGGAACAATGAGCAGTTCTTC.

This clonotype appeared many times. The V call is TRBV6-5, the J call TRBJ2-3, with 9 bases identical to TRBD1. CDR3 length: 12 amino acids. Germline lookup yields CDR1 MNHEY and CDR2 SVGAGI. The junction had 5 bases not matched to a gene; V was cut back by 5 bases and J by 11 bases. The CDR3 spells CASSQQGAGQYF. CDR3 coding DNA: TGTGCCAGCAGTCAACAGGGGGCCGGGCAGTATTTT.

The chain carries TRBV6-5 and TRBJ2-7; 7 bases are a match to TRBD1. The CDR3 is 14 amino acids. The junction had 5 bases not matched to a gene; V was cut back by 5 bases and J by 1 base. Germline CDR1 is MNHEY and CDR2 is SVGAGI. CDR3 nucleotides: TGTGCCAGCAGTACAGGGGTCCTTTCCTACGAGCAGTACTTC. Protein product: CASSTGVLSYEQYF.

CDR3 nucleotide sequence: TGTGCCACGACAGAGGCTGGCGTATACGAGCAGTACTTC. Translated: CATTEAGVYEQYF. The genes are TRBV6-5 and TRBJ2-7; a possible D gene is TRBD1 (5 bases). V was pared by 10 bases and J by 4 bases, with 17 bases between. Germline values: CDR1 MNHEY, CDR2 SVGAGI. The CDR3 spans 13 residues.

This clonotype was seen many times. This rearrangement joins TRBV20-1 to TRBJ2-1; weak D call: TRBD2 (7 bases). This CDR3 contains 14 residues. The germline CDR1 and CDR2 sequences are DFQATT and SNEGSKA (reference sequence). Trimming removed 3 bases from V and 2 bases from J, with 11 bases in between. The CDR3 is CSARGGGAYNEQFF. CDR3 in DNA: TGCAGTGCTAGGGGGGGGGGCGCCTACAATGAGCAGTTCTTC.

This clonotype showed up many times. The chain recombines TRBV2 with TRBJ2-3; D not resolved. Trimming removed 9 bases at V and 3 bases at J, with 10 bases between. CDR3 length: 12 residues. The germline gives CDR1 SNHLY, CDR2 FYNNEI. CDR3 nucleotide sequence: TGTGCCAGTAGACACGGTACAGATACGCAGTATTTT. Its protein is CASRHGTDTQYF. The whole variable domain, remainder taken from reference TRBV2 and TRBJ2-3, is EPEVTQTPSHQVTQMGQEVILRCVPISNHLYFYWYRQILGQKVEFLVSFYNNEISEKSEIFDDQFSVERPDGSNFTLKIRSTKLEDSAMYFCASRHGTDTQYFGPGTRLTVL.

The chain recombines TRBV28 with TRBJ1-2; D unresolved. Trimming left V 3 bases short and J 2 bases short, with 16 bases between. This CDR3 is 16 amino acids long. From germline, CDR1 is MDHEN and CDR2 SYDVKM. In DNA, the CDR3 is TGTGCCAGCAGTTTCCCGTCTGGGCAGCGGAACTATGGCTACACCTTC. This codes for CASSFPSGQRNYGYTF.

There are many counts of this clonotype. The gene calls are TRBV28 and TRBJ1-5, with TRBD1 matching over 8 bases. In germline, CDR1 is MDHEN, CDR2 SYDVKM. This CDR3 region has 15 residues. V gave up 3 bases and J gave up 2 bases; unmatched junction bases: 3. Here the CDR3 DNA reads TGTGCCAGCAGTTTGGGACAGGCCCGCAATCAGCCCCAGCATTTT. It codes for CASSLGQARNQPQHF.

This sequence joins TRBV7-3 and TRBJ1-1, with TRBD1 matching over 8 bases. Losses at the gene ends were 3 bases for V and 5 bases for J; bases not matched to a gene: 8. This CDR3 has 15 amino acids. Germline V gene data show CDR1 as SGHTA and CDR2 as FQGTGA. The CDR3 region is CASSFDQGARTEAFF. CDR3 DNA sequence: TGTGCCAGCAGCTTCGACCAGGGGGCGCGAACTGAAGCTTTCTTT.

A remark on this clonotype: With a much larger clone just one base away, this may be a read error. This chain's CDR3 is CSARTPGGARQPQHF. CDR3 nucleotides: TGCAGTGCTAGAACCCCAGGGGGCGCGAGACAGCCCCAGCATTTT. The gene calls are TRBV20-1 and TRBJ1-5, with 8 bases lining up with TRBD1. The V segment lost 2 bases and the J segment 7 bases; nucleotides outside the gene matches: 10. CDR3 length: 15 residues. Germline CDR1 and CDR2: DFQATT and SNEGSKA (reference sequence).

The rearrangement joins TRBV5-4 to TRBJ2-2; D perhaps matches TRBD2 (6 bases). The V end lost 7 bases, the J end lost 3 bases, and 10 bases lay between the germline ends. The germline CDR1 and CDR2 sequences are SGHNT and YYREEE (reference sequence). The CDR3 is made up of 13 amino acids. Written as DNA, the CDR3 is TGTGCCAGCGGGAGGAAGGACACCGGGGAGCTGTTTTTT. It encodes CASGRKDTGELFF.

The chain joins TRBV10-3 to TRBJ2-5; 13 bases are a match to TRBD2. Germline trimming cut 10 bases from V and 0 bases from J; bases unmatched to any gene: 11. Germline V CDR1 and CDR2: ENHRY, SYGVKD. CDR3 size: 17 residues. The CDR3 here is CATHPGTSGAHQETQYF. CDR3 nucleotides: TGTGCCACCCACCCCGGGACTAGCGGGGCCCACCAAGAGACCCAGTACTTC.